Sequencing of this T cell receptor beta chain was carried out in a study of T cells expressing NK-cell markers. TCRdb re-called the 5' RACE reads and catalogs CDR3 proteins one per entry, DNA excluded. The table lists about 550,000 distinct CDR3 sequences. The receptor was derived from a man younger than 35 in good health. Input material: blood T cells: a sorted CD56 or NKG2C T cell subset, CD4+ or CD8+ T cells, or bulk PBMC T cells (not recorded which).

This chain's CDR3 is CASSQDRTDESKAQHF. The chain is built from TRBV4-3 and TRBJ1-5; absent DNA, TCRdb's TRBD1 call cannot be checked. Germline V gene lookup returns CDR1 LGHNA and CDR2 YSLEER. The CDR3 loop spans 16 amino acids.